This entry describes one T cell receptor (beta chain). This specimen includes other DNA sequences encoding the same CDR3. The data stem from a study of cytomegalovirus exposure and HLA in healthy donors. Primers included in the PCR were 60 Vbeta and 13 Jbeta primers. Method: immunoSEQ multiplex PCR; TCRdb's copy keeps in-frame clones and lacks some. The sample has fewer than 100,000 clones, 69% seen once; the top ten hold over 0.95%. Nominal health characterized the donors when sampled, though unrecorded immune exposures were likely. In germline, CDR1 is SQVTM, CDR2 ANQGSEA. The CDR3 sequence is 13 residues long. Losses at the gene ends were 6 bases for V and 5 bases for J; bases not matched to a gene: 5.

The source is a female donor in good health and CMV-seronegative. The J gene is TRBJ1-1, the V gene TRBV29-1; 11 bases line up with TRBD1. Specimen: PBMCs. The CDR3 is CSVGGTGGTEAFF. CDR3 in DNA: TGCAGCGTCGGAGGGACAGGGGGGACTGAAGCTTTCTTT.